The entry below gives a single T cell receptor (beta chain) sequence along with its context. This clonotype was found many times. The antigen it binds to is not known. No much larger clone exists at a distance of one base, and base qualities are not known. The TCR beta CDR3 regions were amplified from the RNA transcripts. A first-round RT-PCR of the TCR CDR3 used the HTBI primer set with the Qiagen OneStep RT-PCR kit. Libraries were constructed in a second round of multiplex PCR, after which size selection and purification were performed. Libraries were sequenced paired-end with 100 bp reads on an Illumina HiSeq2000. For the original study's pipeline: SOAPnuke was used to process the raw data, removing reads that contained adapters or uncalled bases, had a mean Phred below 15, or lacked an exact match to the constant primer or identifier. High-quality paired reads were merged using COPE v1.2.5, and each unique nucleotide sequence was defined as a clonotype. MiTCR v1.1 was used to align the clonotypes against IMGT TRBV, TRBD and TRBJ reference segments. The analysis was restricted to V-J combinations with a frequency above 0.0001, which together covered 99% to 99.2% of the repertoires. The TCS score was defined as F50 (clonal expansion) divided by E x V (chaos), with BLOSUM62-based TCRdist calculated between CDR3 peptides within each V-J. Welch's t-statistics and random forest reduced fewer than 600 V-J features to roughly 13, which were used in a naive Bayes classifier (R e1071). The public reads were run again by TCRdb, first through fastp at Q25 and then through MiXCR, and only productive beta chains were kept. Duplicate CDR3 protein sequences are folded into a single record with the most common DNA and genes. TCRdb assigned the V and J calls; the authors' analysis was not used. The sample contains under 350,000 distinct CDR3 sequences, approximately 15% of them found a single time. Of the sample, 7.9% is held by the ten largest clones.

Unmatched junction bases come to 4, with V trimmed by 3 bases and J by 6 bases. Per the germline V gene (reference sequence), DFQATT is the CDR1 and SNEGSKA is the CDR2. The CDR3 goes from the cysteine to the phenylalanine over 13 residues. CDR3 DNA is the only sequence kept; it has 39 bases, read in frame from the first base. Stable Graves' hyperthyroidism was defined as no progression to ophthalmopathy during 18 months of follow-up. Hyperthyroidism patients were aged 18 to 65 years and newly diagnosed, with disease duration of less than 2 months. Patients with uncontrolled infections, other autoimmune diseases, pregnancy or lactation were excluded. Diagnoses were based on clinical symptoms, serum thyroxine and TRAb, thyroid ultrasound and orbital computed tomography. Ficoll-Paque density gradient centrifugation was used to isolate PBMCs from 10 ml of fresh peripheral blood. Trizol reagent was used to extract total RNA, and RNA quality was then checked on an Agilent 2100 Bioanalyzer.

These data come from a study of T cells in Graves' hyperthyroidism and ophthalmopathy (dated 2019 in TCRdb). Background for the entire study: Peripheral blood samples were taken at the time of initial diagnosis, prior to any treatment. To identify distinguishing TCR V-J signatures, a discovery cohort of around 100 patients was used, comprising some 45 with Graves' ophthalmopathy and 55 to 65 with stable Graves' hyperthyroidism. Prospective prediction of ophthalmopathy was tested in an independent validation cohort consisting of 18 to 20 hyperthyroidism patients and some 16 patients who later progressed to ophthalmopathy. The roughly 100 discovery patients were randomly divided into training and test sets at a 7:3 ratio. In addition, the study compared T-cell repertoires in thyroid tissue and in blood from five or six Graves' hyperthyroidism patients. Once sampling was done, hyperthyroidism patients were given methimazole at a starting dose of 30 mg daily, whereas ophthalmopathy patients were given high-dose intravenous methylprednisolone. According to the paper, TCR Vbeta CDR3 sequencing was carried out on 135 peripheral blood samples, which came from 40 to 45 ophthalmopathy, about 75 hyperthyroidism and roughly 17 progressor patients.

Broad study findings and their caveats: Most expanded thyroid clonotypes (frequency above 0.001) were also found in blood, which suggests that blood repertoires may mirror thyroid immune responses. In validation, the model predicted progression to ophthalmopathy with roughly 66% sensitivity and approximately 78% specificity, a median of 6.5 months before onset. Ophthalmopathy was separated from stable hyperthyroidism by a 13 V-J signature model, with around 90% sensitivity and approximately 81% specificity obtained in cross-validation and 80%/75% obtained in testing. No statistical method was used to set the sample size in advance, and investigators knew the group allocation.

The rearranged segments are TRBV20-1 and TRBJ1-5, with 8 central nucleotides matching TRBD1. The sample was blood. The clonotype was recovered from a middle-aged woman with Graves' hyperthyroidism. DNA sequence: TGCAGTGCTAGCGGACAGGGAGGTCAGCCCCAGCATTTT. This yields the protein CSASGQGGQPQHF.